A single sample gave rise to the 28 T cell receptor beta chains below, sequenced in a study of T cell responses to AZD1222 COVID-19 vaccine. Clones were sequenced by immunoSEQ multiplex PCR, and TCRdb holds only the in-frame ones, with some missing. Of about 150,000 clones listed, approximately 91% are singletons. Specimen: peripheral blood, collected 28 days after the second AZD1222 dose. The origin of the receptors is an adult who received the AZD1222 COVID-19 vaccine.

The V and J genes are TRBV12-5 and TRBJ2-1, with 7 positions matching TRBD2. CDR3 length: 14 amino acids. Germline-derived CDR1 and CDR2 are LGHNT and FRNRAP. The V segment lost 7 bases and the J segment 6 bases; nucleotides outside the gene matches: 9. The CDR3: CASVLGAGLNEQFF. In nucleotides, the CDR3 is TGTGCTAGTGTCCTGGGAGCGGGGCTCAATGAGCAGTTCTTC.

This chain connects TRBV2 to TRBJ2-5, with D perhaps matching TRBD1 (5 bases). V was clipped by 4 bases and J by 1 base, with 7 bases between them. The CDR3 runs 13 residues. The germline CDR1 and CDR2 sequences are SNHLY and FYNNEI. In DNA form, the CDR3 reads TGTGCCAGCAGTGTAAGGGGCCAAGAGACCCAGTACTTC. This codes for CASSVRGQETQYF.

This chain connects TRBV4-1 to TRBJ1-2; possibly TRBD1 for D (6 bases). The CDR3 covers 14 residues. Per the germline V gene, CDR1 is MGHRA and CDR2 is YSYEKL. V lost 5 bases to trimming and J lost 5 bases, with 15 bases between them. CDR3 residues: CASSKTGLLYGYTF. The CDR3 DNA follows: TGCGCCAGCAGCAAGACAGGCCTTCTGTATGGCTACACCTTC.

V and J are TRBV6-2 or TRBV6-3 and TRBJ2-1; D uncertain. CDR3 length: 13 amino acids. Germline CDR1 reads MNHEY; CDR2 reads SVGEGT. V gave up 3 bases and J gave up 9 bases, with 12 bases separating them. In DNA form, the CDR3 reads TGTGCCAGCAGTTATCTGGGTTTGGGTGAGCAGTTCTTC. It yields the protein CASSYLGLGEQFF.

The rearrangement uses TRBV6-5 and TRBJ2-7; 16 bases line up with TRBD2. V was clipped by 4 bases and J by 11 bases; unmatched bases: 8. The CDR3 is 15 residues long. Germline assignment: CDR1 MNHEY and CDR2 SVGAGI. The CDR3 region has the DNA TGTGCCAGCAGTTCCATTGGGACTAGCGGGAGGGTGAAGTACTTC. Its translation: CASSSIGTSGRVKYF.

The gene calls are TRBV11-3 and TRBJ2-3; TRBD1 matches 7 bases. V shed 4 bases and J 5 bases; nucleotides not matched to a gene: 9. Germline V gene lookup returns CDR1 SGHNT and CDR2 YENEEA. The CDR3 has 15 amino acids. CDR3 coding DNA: TGTGCCAGCAGCTACCAGGGGGTGCAAGGAGATACGCAGTATTTT. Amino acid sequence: CASSYQGVQGDTQYF.

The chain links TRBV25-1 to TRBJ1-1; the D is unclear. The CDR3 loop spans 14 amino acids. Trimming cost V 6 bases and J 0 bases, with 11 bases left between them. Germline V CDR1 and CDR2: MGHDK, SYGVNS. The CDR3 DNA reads TGTGCCAGCAGGGTGATTGGGGTGAACACTGAAGCTTTCTTT. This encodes CASRVIGVNTEAFF.

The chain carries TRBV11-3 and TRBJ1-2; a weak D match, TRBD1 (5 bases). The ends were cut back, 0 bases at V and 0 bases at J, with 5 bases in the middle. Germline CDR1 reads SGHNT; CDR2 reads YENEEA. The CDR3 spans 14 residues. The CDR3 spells CASSLDRANYGYTF. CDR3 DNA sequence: TGTGCCAGCAGCTTAGACAGGGCTAACTATGGCTACACCTTC.

The CDR3 DNA reads as TGTGCCAGCAGTCGGGACAGGGGAGGGCAAGAGACCCAGTACTTC. Protein product: CASSRDRGGQETQYF. The genes are TRBV6-6 and TRBJ2-5, with 10 bases identical to TRBD1. There are 15 residues in the CDR3. Germline values: CDR1 MNHNY, CDR2 SVGAGI (reference sequence). The V gene end was trimmed by 5 bases and the J gene end by 2 bases; junction bases not matched to a gene: 5.

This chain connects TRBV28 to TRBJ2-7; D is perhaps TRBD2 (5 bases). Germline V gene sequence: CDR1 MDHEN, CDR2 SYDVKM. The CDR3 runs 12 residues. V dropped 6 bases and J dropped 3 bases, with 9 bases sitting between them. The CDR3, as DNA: TGTGCCAGCAGACTAGGCGGCTACGAGCAGTACTTC. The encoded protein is CASRLGGYEQYF.

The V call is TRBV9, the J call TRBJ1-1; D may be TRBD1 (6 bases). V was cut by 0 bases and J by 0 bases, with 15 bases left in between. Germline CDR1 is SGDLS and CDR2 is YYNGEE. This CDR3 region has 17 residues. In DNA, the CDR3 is TGTGCCAGCAGCGTAGACCCCCCTGGGGGGCTGAACACTGAAGCTTTCTTT. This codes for CASSVDPPGGLNTEAFF.

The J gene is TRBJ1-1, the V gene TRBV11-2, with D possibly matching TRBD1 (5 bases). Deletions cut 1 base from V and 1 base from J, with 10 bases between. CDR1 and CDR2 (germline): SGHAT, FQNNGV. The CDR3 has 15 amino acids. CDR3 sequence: CASSLGVRENTEAFF. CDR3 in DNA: TGTGCCAGCAGCTTAGGGGTCAGGGAGAACACTGAAGCTTTCTTT.

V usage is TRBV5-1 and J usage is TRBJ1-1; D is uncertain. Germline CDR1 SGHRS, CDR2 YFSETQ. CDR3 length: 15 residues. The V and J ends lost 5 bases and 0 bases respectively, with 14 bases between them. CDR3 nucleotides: TGCGCCAGCAGTCGCACCGGGTTAATGAACACTGAAGCTTTCTTT. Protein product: CASSRTGLMNTEAFF.

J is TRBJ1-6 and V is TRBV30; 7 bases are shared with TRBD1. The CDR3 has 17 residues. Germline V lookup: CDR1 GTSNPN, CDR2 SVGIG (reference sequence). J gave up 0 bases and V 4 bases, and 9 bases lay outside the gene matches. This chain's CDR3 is CAWTSKDRSSYNSPLHF. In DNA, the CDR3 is TGTGCCTGGACGTCGAAGGACAGGAGCTCCTATAATTCACCCCTCCACTTT.

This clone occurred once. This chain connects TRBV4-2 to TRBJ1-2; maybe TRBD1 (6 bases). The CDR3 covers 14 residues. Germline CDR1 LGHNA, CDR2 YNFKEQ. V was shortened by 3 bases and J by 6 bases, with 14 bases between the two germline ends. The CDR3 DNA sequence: TGTGCCAGCAGCCAGTTAGGACAGAATAATGGCTACACCTTC. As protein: CASSQLGQNNGYTF.

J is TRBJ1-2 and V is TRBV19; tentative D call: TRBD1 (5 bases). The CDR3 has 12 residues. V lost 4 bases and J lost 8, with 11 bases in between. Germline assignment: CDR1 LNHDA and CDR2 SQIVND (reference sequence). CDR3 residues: CASSTAGTGYTF. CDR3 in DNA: TGTGCCAGTAGTACAGCAGGGACCGGCTACACCTTC. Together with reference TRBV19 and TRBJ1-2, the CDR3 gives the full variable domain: DGGITQSPKYLFRKEGQNVTLSCEQNLNHDAMYWYRQDPGQGLRLIYYSQIVNDFQKGDIAEGYSVSREKKESFPLTVTSAQKNPTAFYLCASSTAGTGYTFGSGTRLTVV.

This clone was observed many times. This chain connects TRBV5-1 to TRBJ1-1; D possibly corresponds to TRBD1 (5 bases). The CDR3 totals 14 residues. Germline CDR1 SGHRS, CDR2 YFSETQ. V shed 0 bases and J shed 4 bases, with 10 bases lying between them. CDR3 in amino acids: CASSLGAGSTEAFF. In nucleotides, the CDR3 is TGCGCCAGCAGCTTGGGGGCAGGGAGCACTGAAGCTTTCTTT.

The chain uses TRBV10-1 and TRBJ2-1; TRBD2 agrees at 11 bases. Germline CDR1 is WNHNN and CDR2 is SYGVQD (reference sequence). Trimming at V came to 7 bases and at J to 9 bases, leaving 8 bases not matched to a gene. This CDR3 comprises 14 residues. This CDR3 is CASTQGLAVGEQFF. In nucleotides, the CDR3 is TGCGCCAGCACCCAGGGACTAGCGGTGGGTGAGCAGTTCTTC.

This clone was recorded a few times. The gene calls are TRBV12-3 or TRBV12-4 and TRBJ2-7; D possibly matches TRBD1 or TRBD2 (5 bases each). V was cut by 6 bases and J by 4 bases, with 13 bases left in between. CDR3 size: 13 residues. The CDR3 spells CASSHRDGYEQYF. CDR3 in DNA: TGTGCCAGCAGCCACCGGGACGGTTACGAGCAGTACTTC.

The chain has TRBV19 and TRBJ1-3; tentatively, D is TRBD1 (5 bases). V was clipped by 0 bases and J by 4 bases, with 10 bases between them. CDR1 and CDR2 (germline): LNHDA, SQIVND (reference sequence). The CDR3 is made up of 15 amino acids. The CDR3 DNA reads TGTGCCAGTAGTATAGAGGGGGAAAGGGGAAACACCATATATTTT. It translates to CASSIEGERGNTIYF.

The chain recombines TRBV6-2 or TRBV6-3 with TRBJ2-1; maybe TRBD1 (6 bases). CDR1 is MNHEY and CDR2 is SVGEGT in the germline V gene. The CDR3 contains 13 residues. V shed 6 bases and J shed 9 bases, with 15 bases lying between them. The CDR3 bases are TGTGCCAGCAGCCAACTAAGAGGGGGTGAGCAGTTCTTC. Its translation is CASSQLRGGEQFF.

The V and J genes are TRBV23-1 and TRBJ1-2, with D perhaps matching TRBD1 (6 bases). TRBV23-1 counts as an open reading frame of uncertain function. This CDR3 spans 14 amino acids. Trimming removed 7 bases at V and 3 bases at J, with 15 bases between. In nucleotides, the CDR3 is TGCGCCAGCACAAAGGGGGTTTACCACTATGGCTACACCTTC. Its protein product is CASTKGVYHYGYTF.

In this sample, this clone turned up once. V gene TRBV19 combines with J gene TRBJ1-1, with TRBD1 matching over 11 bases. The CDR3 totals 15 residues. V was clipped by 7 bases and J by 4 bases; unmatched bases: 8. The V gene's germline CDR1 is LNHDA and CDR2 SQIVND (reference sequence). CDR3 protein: CASTRTGGAGTEAFF. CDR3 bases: TGTGCCAGTACCAGGACAGGGGGCGCAGGCACTGAAGCTTTCTTT.

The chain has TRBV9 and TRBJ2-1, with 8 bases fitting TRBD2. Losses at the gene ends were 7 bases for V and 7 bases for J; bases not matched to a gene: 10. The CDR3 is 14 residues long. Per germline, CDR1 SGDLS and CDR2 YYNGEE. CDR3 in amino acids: CASGLREAGNEQFF. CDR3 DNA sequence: TGTGCCAGCGGGTTGCGGGAGGCGGGTAATGAGCAGTTCTTC.

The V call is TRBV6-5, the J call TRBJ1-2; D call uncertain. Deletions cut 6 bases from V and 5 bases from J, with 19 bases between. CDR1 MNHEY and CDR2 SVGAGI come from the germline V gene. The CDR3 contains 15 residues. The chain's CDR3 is CASSPRRGLGYGYTF. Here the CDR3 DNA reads TGTGCCAGCAGCCCCCGACGAGGGTTAGGGTATGGCTACACCTTC.

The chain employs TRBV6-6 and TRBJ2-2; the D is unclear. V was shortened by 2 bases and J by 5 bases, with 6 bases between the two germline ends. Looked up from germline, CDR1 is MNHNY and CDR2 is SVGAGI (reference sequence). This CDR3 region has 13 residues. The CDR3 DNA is TGTGCCAGCAGTTACCCCCCAACCGGGGAGCTGTTTTTT. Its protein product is CASSYPPTGELFF.

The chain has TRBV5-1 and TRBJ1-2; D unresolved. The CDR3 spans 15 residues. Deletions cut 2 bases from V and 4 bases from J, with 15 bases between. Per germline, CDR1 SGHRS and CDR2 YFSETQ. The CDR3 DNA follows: TGCGCCAGCAGCTTAAAGGAACAGAACCTCTATGGCTACACCTTC. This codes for CASSLKEQNLYGYTF.

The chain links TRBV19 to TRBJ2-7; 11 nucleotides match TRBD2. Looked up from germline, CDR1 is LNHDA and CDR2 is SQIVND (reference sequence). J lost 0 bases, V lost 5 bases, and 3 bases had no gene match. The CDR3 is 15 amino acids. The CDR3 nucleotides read TGTGCCAGTAGTGTCACTAGCGGGAGCTCCTACGAGCAGTACTTC. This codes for CASSVTSGSSYEQYF.